These 25 T cell receptor beta chains originate from one sample sequenced in a study of T-cell reconstitution after alpha-beta-depleted transplantation in children. Unique molecular identifiers were used to barcode this TCRbeta library. One entry per CDR3 protein, called by TCRdb with MiXCR from the PCR reads. Here the sample spans 700,000 or so distinct CDR3 sequences, about an eighth being singletons. This specimen consisted of PBMCs, obtained before TCRalphabeta/CD19-depleted stem cell transplant. The receptor source for this set is a girl aged 2 to 9 with congenital amegakaryocytic thrombocytopenia, due to receive a stem cell transplant.

This clonotype was detected only a few times. The chain links TRBV20-1 to TRBJ1-1, with D tentatively TRBD1 (5 bases). Germline V gives CDR1 DFQATT, CDR2 SNEGSKA (reference sequence). The CDR3 runs to 13 residues. Trimming left V 3 bases short and J 5 bases short, with 13 bases between. CDR3 protein: CSARGRVGTEAFF. The CDR3 bases are TGCAGTGCTAGGGGCAGGGTAGGGACTGAAGCTTTCTTT.

There are a few counts of this clonotype. V usage is TRBV20-1 and J usage is TRBJ2-1; 8 bases line up with TRBD1. The ends lost 5 bases at V and 11 bases at J; junction bases unmatched: 2. CDR1 DFQATT and CDR2 SNEGSKA come from the germline V gene (reference sequence). The CDR3 covers 10 residues. CDR3 DNA: TGCAGTGCTGGGACAGGCCAGCAGTTCTTC. Encoded protein: CSAGTGQQFF.

There are many counts of this clonotype. This chain connects TRBV20-1 to TRBJ2-1; tentative D call: TRBD2 (5 bases). Per the germline V gene, CDR1 is DFQATT and CDR2 is SNEGSKA (reference sequence). Trimming stripped 0 bases from V and 9 bases from J, with 9 bases between. The CDR3 covers 12 residues. Here the CDR3 DNA reads TGCAGTGCTAGAGATCCCGGGATTGAGCAGTTCTTC. Residues: CSARDPGIEQFF.

This clonotype was seen a few times. As DNA, the CDR3 is TGCAGCGTCGCCTACAATGAGCAGTTCTTC. Encoded protein: CSVAYNEQFF. V usage is TRBV29-1 and J usage is TRBJ2-1; D remains unclear. Germline lookup yields CDR1 SQVTM and CDR2 ANQGSEA. Trimming took 6 bases from V and 2 from J, leaving 2 bases between them. The CDR3 has 10 amino acids.

This clonotype was counted only a few times. V and J are TRBV30 and TRBJ2-7; possible D gene TRBD2, 5 bases. CDR1 GTSNPN and CDR2 SVGIG come from the germline V gene (reference sequence). Trimming took off 0 bases at V and 9 bases at J, with 9 bases between the two ends. This CDR3 region has 11 residues. In DNA, the CDR3 is TGTGCCTGGAGTGTACTTGGAGGGCAGTACTTC. Its protein product is CAWSVLGGQYF.

This clonotype was counted a few times. This chain links TRBV4-1 with TRBJ2-2; 8 nucleotides agree with TRBD1. Germline V gene sequence: CDR1 MGHRA, CDR2 YSYEKL. CDR3 length: 15 residues. The V gene end was trimmed by 4 bases and the J gene end by 3 bases; junction bases not matched to a gene: 4. The CDR3 DNA follows: TGCGCCAGCAGCCGGGACAGGCCATACACCGGGGAGCTGTTTTTT. Encoded protein: CASSRDRPYTGELFF.

The chain recombines TRBV7-9 with TRBJ1-3, with D unclear. Per the germline V gene, CDR1 is SEHNR and CDR2 is FQNEAQ (reference sequence). The germline V and J ends were trimmed by 4 bases and 2 bases, with 6 bases remaining between them. This CDR3 has 13 amino acids. CDR3 nucleotide sequence: TGTGCCAGCAGCTGGAGTGCTGGAAACACCATATATTTT. Protein product: CASSWSAGNTIYF.

This clonotype was seen a few times. The V and J genes are TRBV21-1 and TRBJ1-2; the D call in the table, TRBD1, was not verified against the DNA. TRBV21-1 is given as a pseudogene. The CDR3 consists of 16 residues. Here the CDR3 DNA reads TGTGCCAGCAGCTTTACCGGGACAGGGGGCGCGGGAGGCTACACCTTC. This gives the protein CASSFTGTGGAGGYTF.

This clonotype came up a few times. The chain is built from TRBV19 and TRBJ1-5, with 8 bases lining up with TRBD1. The V segment lost 6 bases and the J segment 0 bases; nucleotides outside the gene matches: 10. The CDR3 is 17 amino acids. The germline V gene encodes CDR1 LNHDA and CDR2 SQIVND (reference sequence). As DNA, the CDR3 is TGTGCCAGTAGATTGGCACAGGGGGTCTATAGCAATCAGCCCCAGCATTTT. Amino acids: CASRLAQGVYSNQPQHF.

The chain combines TRBV10-2 with TRBJ1-1; D may be TRBD1 (6 bases). The germline V and J ends were trimmed by 7 bases and 5 bases, with 14 bases remaining between them. Germline V gene sequence: CDR1 WSHSY, CDR2 SAAADI. The CDR3 extends over 13 amino acids. CDR3 protein: CASTQGTGTEAFF. DNA of the CDR3: TGCGCCAGCACCCAGGGGACGGGTACTGAAGCTTTCTTT.

This clonotype was counted ten times or more. V and J are TRBV5-8 and TRBJ2-1; no clear D gene. CDR1 and CDR2 from the germline V gene are SGHTS and YDEGEE. This CDR3 is 15 amino acids long. V was pared by 3 bases and J by 1 base, with 11 bases between. The CDR3 region is CASSSGPRSYNEQFF. CDR3 DNA sequence: TGTGCCAGCAGCTCCGGACCGCGTTCCTACAATGAGCAGTTCTTC. Together with reference TRBV5-8 and TRBJ2-1, the CDR3 gives the full variable domain: EAGVTQSPTHLIKTRGQQATLRCSPISGHTSVYWYQQALGLGLQFLLWYDEGEERNRGNFPPRFSGRQFPNYSSELNVNALELEDSALYLCASSSGPRSYNEQFFGPGTRLTVL.

This clonotype was picked up many times. V is TRBV28 and J is TRBJ2-7, with D hard to call. CDR3 length: 12 residues. Germline V lookup: CDR1 MDHEN, CDR2 SYDVKM. Between the trimmed V and J ends, which lost 6 bases and 3 bases, there was a span of 9 bases. The CDR3 DNA sequence: TGTGCCAGCAGGTCTCCCCACTACGAGCAGTACTTC. Its protein product is CASRSPHYEQYF. Variable domain in full (rest from reference TRBV28 and TRBJ2-7): DVKVTQSSRYLVKRTGEKVFLECVQDMDHENMFWYRQDPGLGLRLIYFSYDVKMKEKGDIPEGYSVSREKKERFSLILESASTNQTSMYLCASRSPHYEQYFGPGTRLTVT.

This clonotype was found many times. J is TRBJ2-3 and V is TRBV12-3 or TRBV12-4, with 9 bases fitting TRBD1. V shed 5 bases, J shed 1 base, and the junction held 4 bases outside the gene matches. The CDR3 runs 15 residues. The CDR3 DNA sequence: TGTGCCAGCAGTCGACAGGGGGAGGGCACAGATACGCAGTATTTT. Protein sequence: CASSRQGEGTDTQYF.

The genes are TRBV5-1 and TRBJ2-3; D possibly corresponds to TRBD1 (5 bases). In germline, CDR1 is SGHRS, CDR2 YFSETQ. V dropped 0 bases and J dropped 4 bases, with 9 bases sitting between them. The CDR3 consists of 14 residues. The CDR3 loop is CASSLVPGPDTQYF. CDR3 nucleotide sequence: TGCGCCAGCAGCTTGGTCCCAGGGCCAGATACGCAGTATTTT.

There are many counts of this clonotype. This chain connects TRBV24-1 to TRBJ1-6; tentatively, D is TRBD1 (5 bases). This CDR3 comprises 13 residues. V was pared by 3 bases and J by 14 bases, with 13 bases between. Germline CDR1 and CDR2: KGHDR and SFDVKD. The CDR3 here is CATSDTRAAALHF. CDR3 DNA: TGTGCCACCAGTGATACCAGGGCCGCGGCCCTCCACTTT.

The chain couples TRBV7-9 to TRBJ1-1; 8 nucleotides agree with TRBD1. Germline V gene data show CDR1 as SEHNR and CDR2 as FQNEAQ (reference sequence). This CDR3 region has 14 residues. V gave up 3 bases and J gave up 5 bases; unmatched junction bases: 5. CDR3 protein: CASSLQGAKTEAFF. CDR3 in DNA: TGTGCCAGCAGCTTGCAGGGGGCGAAAACTGAAGCTTTCTTT.

This clonotype was counted at least ten times. The V and J genes are TRBV5-1 and TRBJ2-1, with TRBD2 matching over 9 bases. Germline V gene data show CDR1 as SGHRS and CDR2 as YFSETQ. The V segment lost 4 bases and the J segment 5 bases; nucleotides outside the gene matches: 10. This CDR3 has 16 amino acids. CDR3 region: CASSPSGMGGNNEQFF. The CDR3 coding sequence is TGCGCCAGCAGCCCTAGCGGGATGGGCGGGAACAATGAGCAGTTCTTC.

This clonotype was seen many times. The DNA for the CDR3 is TGTGCCAGCAGCCTTGGCTTCACAGATACGCAGTATTTT. It codes for CASSLGFTDTQYF. The chain recombines TRBV7-9 with TRBJ2-3; D not certain. The V end was cut by 5 bases, the J end by 2 bases, with 8 bases between. From germline, CDR1 is SEHNR and CDR2 FQNEAQ (reference sequence). The CDR3 is made up of 13 amino acids.

This clonotype was counted ten times or more. The CDR3 region is CASSLYPNTEAFF. The DNA for the CDR3 is TGTGCCAGCAGTCTCTACCCGAACACTGAAGCTTTCTTT. The rearrangement joins TRBV6-4 to TRBJ1-1; D gene unclear. This CDR3 region has 13 residues. The germline CDR1 and CDR2 sequences are MRHNA and SNTAGT. V was clipped by 5 bases and J by 1 base, with 8 bases between them.

The genes are TRBV5-1 and TRBJ2-2; TRBD2 aligns across 13 bases. Per the germline V gene, CDR1 is SGHRS and CDR2 is YFSETQ. V lost 0 bases to trimming and J lost 9 bases; unmatched junction nucleotides: 8. The CDR3 is made up of 17 amino acids. CDR3 in DNA: TGCGCCAGCAGCTTGGAGGGACTAGCGGGATACTATTGGGAGCTGTTTTTT. Its protein is CASSLEGLAGYYWELFF.

This clonotype turned up a few times. The V and J genes are TRBV7-3 and TRBJ1-1; 8 bases fit TRBD1. Germline V gene sequence: CDR1 SGHTA, CDR2 FQGTGA. Trimming took 8 bases from V and 1 from J; bases not matched to a gene: 6. This CDR3 has 14 residues. Here the CDR3 reads CASSTGQENTEAFF. CDR3 DNA sequence: TGTGCCAGCTCGACGGGACAGGAGAACACTGAAGCTTTCTTT. Full variable domain (outside the CDR3, taken from reference TRBV7-3 and TRBJ1-1): GAGVSQTPSNKVTEKGKYVELRCDPISGHTALYWYRQSLGQGPEFLIYFQGTGAADDSGLPNDRFFAVRPEGSVSTLKIQRTERGDSAVYLCASSTGQENTEAFFGQGTRLTVV.

V gene TRBV20-1 combines with J gene TRBJ2-1; 12 bases agree with TRBD2. With V trimmed by 5 bases and J by 7 bases, 3 bases remained unmatched. The CDR3 totals 13 residues. Germline V CDR1 and CDR2: DFQATT, SNEGSKA (reference sequence). The CDR3 protein is CSAHGLAGNEQFF. CDR3 in DNA: TGCAGTGCTCATGGACTAGCGGGAAATGAGCAGTTCTTC.

This chain links TRBV20-1 with TRBJ2-1; TRBD2 agrees at 10 bases. CDR1 and CDR2 (germline): DFQATT, SNEGSKA (reference sequence). The CDR3 contains 12 residues. The CDR3 DNA follows: TGCAGGGTAGCGGGAGGTAGTGGTGAGCAGTTCTTC. Translated: CRVAGGSGEQFF.

This rearrangement joins TRBV20-1 to TRBJ2-1; 8 bases are a match to TRBD2. Germline values: CDR1 DFQATT, CDR2 SNEGSKA (reference sequence). The CDR3 extends over 16 amino acids. Unmatched junction bases numbered 13, after V lost 5 bases and J lost 4 bases. The CDR3 bases are TGCAGTGCTGGAAGGCCCGGGACTAGGGCATACAATGAGCAGTTCTTC. It specifies CSAGRPGTRAYNEQFF.

As concerns this clonotype: The junction shows a germline mismatch at one end, possibly a read error. CDR3 DNA: TGTGTCAGCAGCTTAGGTCCCTTGAATACGGAAACCGGGGAGCTGTTTTTT. Its protein is CVSSLGPLNTETGELFF. V gene TRBV13 combines with J gene TRBJ2-2; D gene ambiguous. The CDR3 extends over 17 amino acids. Germline V lookup: CDR1 PRHDT, CDR2 FYEKMQ (reference sequence). The full variable domain, its missing parts supplied by reference TRBV13 and TRBJ2-2, is AAGVIQSPRHLIKEKRETATLKCYPIPRHDTVYWYQQGPGQDPQFLISFYEKMQSDKGSIPDRFSAQQFSDYHSELNMSSLELGDSALYFCVSSLGPLNTETGELFFGEGSRLTVL.